This T cell receptor beta chain was obtained from a study of CD8+CD57+ T cells in acquired aplastic anemia. Study at large: Healthy CD8+ samples averaged approximately 11 million reads.

The germline gives CDR1 LNHDA, CDR2 SQIVND (reference sequence). CDR3 length: 12 amino acids. V lost 5 bases to trimming and J lost 5 bases; unmatched junction nucleotides: 2. Genomic DNA served as template for TCR beta VDJ and CDR3 profiling. TCRdb reanalysed the reads using MiXCR and keeps one entry per CDR3 protein. Of 100,000 to 150,000 distinct CDR3 sequences in the sample, 48% were seen once. On this clonotype: Its specificity is not known.

Broader study findings: Overlap between patients and controls comprised about 30 CD8+ CDR3 sequences. CD8+ Simpson's diversity did not differ significantly between patients and controls.

This sequence originates from a human donor in good health, serving as a control. This chain uses TRBV19 with TRBJ2-7; 8 positions agree with TRBD1. Sequenced: sorted CD4+, CD8+, or CD8+CD57+ T cells (not recorded which) from PBMCs. CDR3 coding DNA: TGTGCCAGTAGTCCGGGACAGGACGAGCAGTACTTC. Translated: CASSPGQDEQYF.